The rows below give T cell receptor beta chains drawn from one sample of a study of metastatic and nonmetastatic thyroid tumors. TCRdb recomputed clones from the PCR reads via MiXCR. The repertoire holds 20,000 to 25,000 clones, with approximately 14% as singletons. Input material: blood. The receptors shown here come from a female donor with papillary thyroid cancer or a benign thyroid nodule (not recorded which). Some clones in this sample may be carry-over from other donors' samples. Both conserved end residues are part of each CDR3. Fields, in order: J gene, V gene, CDR3 length, clone size, D gene, CDR3 DNA, CDR3 protein. A D gene is named only where the DNA matches it firmly. Expanded clones get a size class; other rows say once, few or many, or leave the size out.

>TRBJ1-1|TRBV20-1|14|NA|NA
TGCAAGATGGACAGACAAGGCCTGAACACTGAAGCTTTCTTT
CKMDRQGLNTEAFF
>TRBJ2-1|TRBV11-3|16|many|NA
TGTGCCAGCAGCTCCAGAAGGGCGGGGAGGCTCAATGAGCAGTTCTTC
CASSSRRAGRLNEQFF
>TRBJ1-2|TRBV28|15|many|TRBD1
TGTGCCAGCAGTCCAGGGACAGGGCGGGACTATGGCTACACCTTC
CASSPGTGRDYGYTF
>TRBJ2-3|TRBV9|14|many|NA
TGTGCCAGCAGCGTGGCGGGGGCGACTAATACGCAGTATTTT
CASSVAGATNTQYF
>TRBJ1-5|TRBV2|14|few|TRBD1
TGTGCCAGCGTCCAGGGGGAGGGTGATCAGCCCCAGCATTTT
CASVQGEGDQPQHF
>TRBJ2-2|TRBV10-1|14|many|NA
TGCGCCAGCAGTGACGGGCGGGACACCGGGGAGCTGTTTTTT
CASSDGRDTGELFF
>TRBJ2-7|TRBV24-1|14|many|NA
TGTGCCACCAGTGACTCATCCAGCTCCTACGAGCAGTACTTC
CATSDSSSSYEQYF
>TRBJ2-2|TRBV19|14|many|TRBD1
TGTGCCAGTTCCGGGACAGGGGGCACCGGGGAGCTGTTTTTT
CASSGTGGTGELFF
>TRBJ1-2|TRBV4-2|12|many|NA
TGTGCCAGCAGCCAAGCTGCGGAGGGCTACACCTTC
CASSQAAEGYTF
>TRBJ2-1|TRBV6-1|15|NA|TRBD2
TGTGCCAGCACTATAGCGGGAGCCACCTACAATGAGCAGTTCTTC
CASTIAGATYNEQFF
>TRBJ2-7|TRBV5-1|13|many|NA
TGCGCCAGCAGCTTGGCCCTTTCCTACGAGCAGTACTTC
CASSLALSYEQYF
>TRBJ2-7|TRBV5-1|14|many|TRBD1
TGCGCCAGCAGCTTTTTAGGACAGGAGGACATGCGGTACTTC
CASSFLGQEDMRYF
>TRBJ2-1|TRBV11-2|16|many|TRBD2
TGTGCCAGCAGCTTAGGGGCTAGCGGGGGGGCTGGTGAGCAGTTCTTC
CASSLGASGGAGEQFF
>TRBJ2-7|TRBV20-1|13|many|TRBD1
TGCAGTGTTCAGGGGGACAGAACCTACGAGCAGTACTTC
CSVQGDRTYEQYF
>TRBJ2-1|TRBV7-9|14|many|NA
TGTGCCAGCAGCTTAGCGCAGGGGCGGAATGAGCAGTTCTTC
CASSLAQGRNEQFF
>TRBJ1-2|TRBV28|14|few|NA
TGTGCCAGCAGTTTAGGGCTTGGGGGTTATGGCTACACCTTC
CASSLGLGGYGYTF
>TRBJ2-3|TRBV19|15|many|NA
TGTGCCAGTAGTATCGGAGACAAGCAGGCAGATACGCAGTATTTT
CASSIGDKQADTQYF
>TRBJ2-7|TRBV11-3|14|NA|NA
TGTGCCAGCAGCTTAGGCGTGAGGGCCTACGAGCAGTACTTC
CASSLGVRAYEQYF
>TRBJ2-3|TRBV4-3|17|few|NA
TGCGCCAGCAGCCAAGAAGCTCGGGGGCTAAACACAGATACGCAGTATTTT
CASSQEARGLNTDTQYF
>TRBJ1-2|TRBV4-2|15|many|TRBD1
TGTGCCAGCAGCCAAGAGCCAGGGGGCGCTGGTGGCTACACCTTC
CASSQEPGGAGGYTF
>TRBJ1-2|TRBV5-8|16|many|TRBD1
TGTGCCAGCAGCCTGGTAACCGGGACAGGAGCCGTCGGCTACACCTTC
CASSLVTGTGAVGYTF
>TRBJ1-3|TRBV13|13|many|NA
TGTGCCAGCAGCCATGGGGCTGGAAACACCATATATTTT
CASSHGAGNTIYF
>TRBJ2-1|TRBV5-1|16|NA|TRBD2
TGCGCCAGCAGCGGGGGGACTAGCGGGCCCTACAATGAGCAGTTCTTC
CASSGGTSGPYNEQFF
>TRBJ2-3|TRBV6-1|14|many|TRBD2
TGTGCCAGCAGTGAAGTGGGGGGGGGAGGCACGCAGTATTTT
CASSEVGGGGTQYF
>TRBJ2-1|TRBV7-2|15|many|NA
TGTGCCAGCAGCTTAGCTCAAGGGTCCTACAATGAGCAGTTCTTC
CASSLAQGSYNEQFF
>TRBJ2-5|TRBV7-9|12|many|NA
TGTGCCAGCAGCTTTAATCGAGAGACCCAGTACTTC
CASSFNRETQYF
>TRBJ2-6|TRBV10-3|12|many|NA
TGTGCCATCAGTGAGGCCGGCTCGGTCCTGACTTTC
CAISEAGSVLTF
>TRBJ2-5|TRBV6-6|17|many|NA
TGTGCCAGCAGTTACAAACCCTTAAACTCAGGACAAGAGACCCAGTACTTC
CASSYKPLNSGQETQYF
>TRBJ2-3|TRBV5-4|15|few|NA
TGTGCCAGCAGCCCAGGCCTGGGTCCCACAGATACGCAGTATTTT
CASSPGLGPTDTQYF
>TRBJ1-1|TRBV18|14|few|NA
TGTGCCAGCTCTAACACCAGGATGAACACTGAAGCTTTCTTT
CASSNTRMNTEAFF
>TRBJ2-3|TRBV7-9|14|NA|NA
TGTGCCAGCAGCTCCGAAGATTCCCTTGTTACACAGTATTTT
CASSSEDSLVTQYF
>TRBJ2-5|TRBV16|16|many|TRBD2
TGTGCCAGCAGCCAACAGAAAACTAGCGGAACCCAGACCCAGTACTTC
CASSQQKTSGTQTQYF
>TRBJ1-1|TRBV2|13|many|NA
TGTGCCAGCAGTCCAGAGAAGAACACTGAAGCTTTCTTT
CASSPEKNTEAFF
>TRBJ1-2|TRBV28|12|many|NA
TGTGCCAGCTTAACGTGGGGGTTTGGCTACACCTTC
CASLTWGFGYTF
>TRBJ2-5|TRBV6-1|16|many|NA
TGTGCCAGCAGTGAAATCGTTGGGGGAGGAGAAGAGACCCAGTACTTC
CASSEIVGGGEETQYF
>TRBJ2-4|TRBV5-6|16|many|NA
TGTGCCAGCAGCTTTTTGGGGGAATTAGCCAAAAACATTCAGTACTTC
CASSFLGELAKNIQYF
>TRBJ1-4|TRBV19|15|many|TRBD1
TGTGCCAGTAGTGTCCAGGGGGCTCGGGATGAAAAACTGTTTTTT
CASSVQGARDEKLFF
>TRBJ2-4|TRBV15|13|many|NA
TGTGCCACCAGCATGGGATTCTCTGACATTCAGTACTTC
CATSMGFSDIQYF
>TRBJ1-3|TRBV6-2/TRBV6-3|15|medium-sized|NA
TGTGCCAGCAGGGACCCGGCGGGCTCTGGAAACACCATATATTTT
CASRDPAGSGNTIYF
>TRBJ2-7|TRBV28|14|NA|NA
TGTGCCAGCAGTCCCACGGGGGCACCCTACGAGCAGTACTTC
CASSPTGAPYEQYF
>TRBJ1-3|TRBV28|16|few|NA
TGTGCCAGCAGCCTTTCAGGGCGGGACGCTGGAAACACCATATATTTT
CASSLSGRDAGNTIYF
>TRBJ2-7|TRBV2|17|NA|TRBD1
TGTGCCAGCATGGACTCCGCGCTAGGACAGGCACGGTACGAGCAGTACTTC
CASMDSALGQARYEQYF
>TRBJ2-7|TRBV6-1|14|NA|NA
TGTGCCAGCAGTGAGGGTGGAGCCCGATACGAGCAGTACTTC
CASSEGGARYEQYF
>TRBJ1-4|TRBV7-9|15|many|NA
TGTGCCAGCAGCTTAGAGGGGAGCGGGGGCGAAAAACTGTTTTTT
CASSLEGSGGEKLFF
>TRBJ2-5|TRBV3-1|13|many|NA
TGTGCCAGCAGCAAAAGGGGGTTAGAGACCCAGTACTTC
CASSKRGLETQYF
>TRBJ2-1|TRBV20-1|17|many|TRBD2
TGCAGTGCTCTCGATAGAAGACTAGCTTCATCTTACAATGAGCAGTTCTTC
CSALDRRLASSYNEQFF
>TRBJ1-4|TRBV5-1|15|NA|NA
TGCGCCAGCAGCTTGGGGCGATCAACTAATGAAAAACTGTTTTTT
CASSLGRSTNEKLFF
>TRBJ2-5|TRBV7-2|16|many|NA
TGTGCCAGCAGCTTAGCGTCCGGAGGTGGGGGGGAGACCCAGTACTTC
CASSLASGGGGETQYF
>TRBJ1-4|TRBV5-1|15|many|TRBD1
TGCGCCAGCAGCTTGGATGGACAGGTTAATGAAAAACTGTTTTTT
CASSLDGQVNEKLFF
>TRBJ2-2|TRBV20-1|18|many|NA
TGCAGTGCTAGAGCCAATCTGGGGCTAGCGAGGAACACCGGGGAGCTGTTTTTT
CSARANLGLARNTGELFF
>TRBJ2-7|TRBV28|13|medium-sized|TRBD1
TGTGCCAGCAGCCGGACAGGGCCCTACGAGCAGTACTTC
CASSRTGPYEQYF
>TRBJ1-2|TRBV19|12|many|NA
TGTGCCAGTAGGAATTTTCTCGATGGCTACACCTTC
CASRNFLDGYTF
>TRBJ2-3|TRBV7-9|14|many|NA
TGTGCCAAGACTAAACAGGGAGACACAGATACGCAGTATTTT
CAKTKQGDTDTQYF
>TRBJ2-7|TRBV5-1|15|NA|TRBD2
TGCGCCAGCAGCTTGGGGACTAGCTCCCCCTACGAGCAGTACTTC
CASSLGTSSPYEQYF
>TRBJ2-3|TRBV2|15|many|TRBD2
TGTGCCAGCAGATCAGGGAGGCGGGAGGTAGATACGCAGTATTTT
CASRSGRREVDTQYF
>TRBJ2-6|TRBV7-2|16|many|NA
TGTGCCAGCAGCCAGACAGTTAGCTCTGGGGCCAACGTCCTGACTTTC
CASSQTVSSGANVLTF
>TRBJ2-3|TRBV24-1|14|many|NA
TGTGCCACCAGTGAATCAACAGCCACAGATACGCAGTATTTT
CATSESTATDTQYF